A single sample is the source of the 6 T cell receptor beta chains below, sequenced in a study of blood T cell repertoires in COVID-19 (dated by TCRdb to the early 2020s). Library construction relied on the immunoSEQ multiplex PCR assay. This is the immuneACCESS table as TCRdb keeps it, with only in-frame sequences that have V and J called. A part of the clones is gone; compared with another copy, unresolved V genes explain less than half, and the rest is unexplained. The sample contains under 200,000 clones, around nine tenths of them found a single time. Of the sample, about a fifth falls within the top ten clones. Sequenced material: peripheral blood. The source is a man between 60 and 75 years old with active or convalescent COVID-19.

In DNA form, the CDR3 reads TGTGCCAGCAGTGACGGCTACGAGCAGTACTTC. This sequence encodes CASSDGYEQYF. The gene calls are TRBV2 and TRBJ2-7; D remains ambiguous. The CDR3 covers 11 residues. CDR1 is SNHLY, CDR2 FYNNEI, per germline. The germline V and J ends were trimmed by 3 bases and 3 bases, with 3 bases remaining between them.

The chain links TRBV27 to TRBJ1-2; D not certain. With 5 bases removed from V and 3 bases from J, the gap between germline ends came to 16 bases. Germline CDR1 and CDR2: MNHEY and SMNVEV (reference sequence). This CDR3 contains 15 residues. DNA of the CDR3: TGTGCCAGCAGTCCAAGTGTAGGAGGGTACTATGGCTACACCTTC. It specifies CASSPSVGGYYGYTF.

The chain joins TRBV19 to TRBJ2-3; 9 bases fit TRBD2. V lost 4 bases, J lost 2 bases, and 7 bases stayed unmatched. Per the germline V gene, CDR1 is LNHDA and CDR2 is SQIVND (reference sequence). The CDR3 is 16 residues long. The DNA for the CDR3 is TGTGCCAGTAGTACCATTCTAGCGGGGAACACAGATACGCAGTATTTT. Translation: CASSTILAGNTDTQYF.

V gene TRBV2 combines with J gene TRBJ1-4; D remains ambiguous. The V end lost 5 bases, the J end lost 3 bases, and 7 bases lay between the germline ends. The CDR3 sequence is 13 residues long. CDR1 SNHLY and CDR2 FYNNEI come from the germline V gene. CDR3 bases: TGTGCCAGCAGTAGTCAGGCTAATGAAAAACTGTTTTTT. Translating it yields CASSSQANEKLFF.

In regard to this clone: The junction departs from germline at one end; a sequencing error may be responsible. The J gene is TRBJ2-1, the V gene TRBV12-3 or TRBV12-4, with D perhaps matching TRBD2 (6 bases). The CDR3 loop spans 12 amino acids. The CDR3 DNA sequence: TGTGCCAGCAGTTTGGTGGGACTGCAAAGTATCTTC. This gives the protein CASSLVGLQSIF.

J is TRBJ2-4 and V is TRBV6-5, with TRBD2 as a possible D gene (6 bases). Trimming cost V 6 bases and J 0 bases, with 12 bases left between them. In germline, CDR1 is MNHEY, CDR2 SVGAGI. The length of the CDR3 is 15 residues. CDR3 nucleotide sequence: TGTGCCAGCAGAGGAAGGGACTTAGCCAAAAACATTCAGTACTTC. It translates to CASRGRDLAKNIQYF.